These 8 T cell receptor beta chains came from one sample sequenced in a study of blood T cells in healthy people across ages. A second about 6 to 11 cycle PCR used barcoded and J-beta primers. TCRdb reprocessed the 5' RACE reads via MiXCR and lists one record per CDR3 protein. In the table there are about 1.4 million distinct CDR3 sequences, approximately 60% of which are singletons. Sequencing was performed on blood. All receptors come from a man younger than 35 in good health.

The genes are TRBV3-1 and TRBJ1-1, with TRBD1 as a possible D gene (6 bases). Trimming took off 1 base at V and 3 bases at J, with 12 bases between the two ends. This CDR3 has 15 residues. Looked up from germline, CDR1 is LGHDT and CDR2 is YNNKEL (reference sequence). The CDR3 reads CASSQAPGADTEAFF. CDR3 DNA sequence: TGTGCCAGCAGCCAAGCCCCAGGGGCGGACACTGAAGCTTTCTTT.

This clonotype was detected a few times. The gene calls are TRBV4-2 and TRBJ2-6, with a weak D call TRBD1 (6 bases). Trimming removed 5 bases from V and 0 bases from J, with 14 bases in between. Germline values: CDR1 LGHNA, CDR2 YNFKEQ. There are 17 residues in the CDR3. DNA of the CDR3: TGTGCCAGCAGCGTAGGGACAAGCCTCTCTGGGGCCAACGTCCTGACTTTC. It specifies CASSVGTSLSGANVLTF.

This clonotype was observed a handful of times. V and J are TRBV29-1 and TRBJ1-2; no clear D. The CDR3 has 13 residues. V was cut by 8 bases and J by 6 bases, with 19 bases left in between. CDR1 and CDR2 (germline): SQVTM, ANQGSEA. The CDR3 nucleotides are TGCAGCTATCCGAGGTTGGGGAGTGATGGCTACACCTTC. Its translation: CSYPRLGSDGYTF.

The V call is TRBV10-2, the J call TRBJ1-5; TRBD1 matches 10 bases. Per the germline V gene, CDR1 is WSHSY and CDR2 is SAAADI. V lost 6 bases, J lost 3 bases, and 11 bases stayed unmatched. This CDR3 comprises 17 residues. This CDR3 reads CASRAGQGPWANQPQHF. The DNA for the CDR3 is TGCGCCAGCAGGGCGGGACAGGGGCCTTGGGCCAATCAGCCCCAGCATTTT.

This clonotype came up a few times. V usage is TRBV29-1 and J usage is TRBJ2-1; weak D call: TRBD2 (5 bases). Germline loops: CDR1 SQVTM, CDR2 ANQGSEA. CDR3 length equals 14 residues. V lost 3 bases and J 4 bases, leaving 13 bases between the germline ends. DNA for the CDR3: TGCAGCGTTGAGTTGTCGGAGCGGTACAATGAGCAGTTCTTC. This sequence encodes CSVELSERYNEQFF.

This chain uses TRBV9 with TRBJ1-6; D is undetermined. The CDR3 loop spans 14 amino acids. Per germline, CDR1 SGDLS and CDR2 YYNGEE. Trimming pared 2 bases from V and 9 bases from J, leaving 12 bases between. The CDR3 DNA is TGTGCCAGCAGCGTCGGAGGACTGGGTTCACCCCTCCACTTT. This codes for CASSVGGLGSPLHF.

The chain combines TRBV5-1 with TRBJ2-1, with 10 bases identical to TRBD2. The CDR3 is 17 amino acids. J gave up 0 bases and V 2 bases, and 5 bases lay outside the gene matches. CDR1 is SGHRS and CDR2 is YFSETQ in the germline V gene. The CDR3 bases are TGCGCCAGCAGCTTTGAGACTAGCGGGCTCTCCTACAATGAGCAGTTCTTC. Protein: CASSFETSGLSYNEQFF. Based on the CDR3 plus reference TRBV5-1 and TRBJ2-1, the full variable domain is KAGVTQTPRYLIKTRGQQVTLSCSPISGHRSVSWYQQTPGQGLQFLFEYFSETQRNKGNFPGRFSGRQFSNSRSEMNVSTLELGDSALYLCASSFETSGLSYNEQFFGPGTRLTVL.

The chain couples TRBV14 to TRBJ2-1; D is perhaps TRBD2 (6 bases). CDR3 size: 13 residues. V was pared by 1 base and J by 14 bases, with 15 bases between. The germline CDR1 and CDR2 sequences are SGHDN and FVKESK. CDR3 nucleotide sequence: TGTGCCAGCAGCCAAGCTATAGGACGGGGGAAGTTCTTC. It yields the protein CASSQAIGRGKFF.